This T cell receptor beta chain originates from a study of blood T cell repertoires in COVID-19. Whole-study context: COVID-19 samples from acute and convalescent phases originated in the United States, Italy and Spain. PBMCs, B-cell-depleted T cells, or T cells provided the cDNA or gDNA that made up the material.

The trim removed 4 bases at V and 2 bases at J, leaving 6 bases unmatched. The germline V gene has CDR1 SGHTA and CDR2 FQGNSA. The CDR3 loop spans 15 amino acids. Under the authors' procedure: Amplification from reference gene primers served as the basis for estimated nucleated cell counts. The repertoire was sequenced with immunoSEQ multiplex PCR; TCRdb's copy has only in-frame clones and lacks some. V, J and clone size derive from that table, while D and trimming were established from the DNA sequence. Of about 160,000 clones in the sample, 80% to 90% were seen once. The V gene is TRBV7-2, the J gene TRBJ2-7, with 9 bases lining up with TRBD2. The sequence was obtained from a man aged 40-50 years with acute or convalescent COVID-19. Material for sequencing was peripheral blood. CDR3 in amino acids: CASSSRTSVAYEQYF. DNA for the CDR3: TGTGCCAGCAGCTCTCGGACTAGCGTGGCCTACGAGCAGTACTTC.